This T cell receptor (beta chain) was captured by sequencing in a study of T cells in women clearing cervical HPV infection. Study-wide findings and caveats: Cases carried less TRBV6-7 than controls: roughly 0.11% versus 0.16%. Combining TCR richness with V gene abundances gave roughly 0.84 AUC.

Sequencing used immunoSEQ multiplex PCR; TCRdb keeps in-frame clones, though not all of them. The sample has about 20,000 clones. V was clipped by 3 bases and J by 0 bases, with 15 bases between them. CDR1 and CDR2 from the germline V gene are LNHDA and SQIVND (reference sequence). This CDR3 is built from 17 residues. Note on this clone: The target antigen is unknown. The read halts 3 residues ahead of the CDR3 end, with the missing end drawn from the germline J gene.

The sequenced sample consisted of blood buffy coat. The sequence was obtained from a woman between 18 and 75 years old with a cervical HPV16 infection that either progressed to CIN3+ or cleared (not recorded which). This chain connects TRBV19 to TRBJ2-1; the D gene is possibly TRBD2 (5 bases). The CDR3: CASSITQRLSSYNEQFF. CDR3 DNA (partial): TGTGCCAGTAGTATTACCCAGCGGTTGAGCTCCTACAATGAG. Complete variable domain (other parts from reference TRBV19 and TRBJ2-1): DGGITQSPKYLFRKEGQNVTLSCEQNLNHDAMYWYRQDPGQGLRLIYYSQIVNDFQKGDIAEGYSVSREKKESFPLTVTSAQKNPTAFYLCASSITQRLSSYNEQFFGPGTRLTVL.